This T cell receptor beta chain was found in a study of T cells after yellow fever vaccination. TCR cDNA, made by 5'RACE template switching, carried an added universal primer site and UMIs. TCRdb processed the 5' RACE reads anew with MiXCR; each CDR3 protein has one entry. Of a few hundred thousand distinct CDR3 sequences listed, 3.5% to 5% were seen once; the top ten hold just under 20%. This clonotype was seen repeatedly, ten times or more. Its cognate antigen is unknown. Findings and limits, study-wide: FACS-sorted repertoires could harbor abundant contaminating bulk-population clonotypes.

From germline, CDR1 is SEHNR and CDR2 FQNEAQ (reference sequence). Trimming shortened V by 2 bases and J by 0 bases, and 10 bases separated the two germline ends. The CDR3 extends over 16 amino acids. This clonotype originated in a man younger than 35 who received the YFV17D yellow fever vaccine. Sample: PBMCs, taken 15 days after the yellow fever booster vaccination. The chain links TRBV7-9 to TRBJ2-2; D gene unclear. In DNA, the CDR3 is TGTGCCAGCAGCTTATTGCCCGGCTCGAACACCGGGGAGCTGTTTTTT. Protein: CASSLLPGSNTGELFF.